This T cell receptor beta chain was obtained from a study of blood T cell dynamics during melanoma immunotherapy (dated by TCRdb to the early 2020s). Turning to the overall study: Patients had metastatic melanoma and received first-line pembrolizumab or nivolumab plus ipilimumab as standard of care in the United Kingdom. To find early correlates of response, the study profiled the peripheral T cell receptor repertoires of patients with metastatic melanoma both before and after one cycle of checkpoint inhibitor therapy. Consecutive patients formed a training cohort, and a further independent group of patients from the same centre was pooled into an external validation set.

After removal of 4 bases from V and 0 bases from J, the junction retains 3 bases not matched to a gene. CDR1 MGHRA and CDR2 YSYEKL were looked up in the germline V gene. From its cysteine to its phenylalanine, the CDR3 spans 14 amino acids. CDR3 DNA is the only sequence kept; it has 42 bases, read in frame from the first base. Notes on this clone: Its antigen remains undetermined. The input lacks base qualities; no much larger clone sits a single base away.

Broader findings and caveats from the paper: A rise in the change in cfDNA rearrangement efficiency score from T0 to W3 was seen in patients achieving disease control but not in progressors, suggesting increased peripheral T cell turnover. The relatively small sample size was recognized as a factor that could limit how well the results generalize. The study was unable to establish whether the T cell clones driving the repertoire changes were melanoma-specific or instead reflected general immune activation.

In the paper's terms, the time point label means: week 3, after first cycle of checkpoint inhibitor. Blood samples were collected before treatment (T0) and at week 3 (W3), after the first cycle of checkpoint blockade. Except for two patients with rapid clinical progression, response was assessed 12 weeks after the first infusion by RECIST 1.1; disease control meant complete response, partial response or stable disease. Any patient who had received prior systemic cancer treatment, was on concomitant immunosuppressant therapy or had synchronous other active malignancies was excluded. Both bulk PBMC and plasma cell-free DNA were sequenced for TCR beta so that circulating cells and T cell turnover could be tracked. A fixed 40 ng of plasma cell-free DNA was loaded for every cfDNA sample. Following the manufacturer instructions, the immunoSEQ TCRb Assay kit was used to amplify TCR beta CDR3 sequences from genomic DNA. The KAPA Library Quantification Kit for Illumina platforms was used to quantify the pooled libraries by qPCR. Sequencing of the pooled libraries was done on an Illumina NextSeq 500, with clustering at roughly 0.6-1.1 pM. The paper's data handling went like this. Analysis of the TCR data relied on immunoSEQ ANALYZER and the R LymphoSeq package. A rearrangement efficiency score was calculated as productive divided by the sum of productive and non-productive CDR3 sequences. Within each patient, timepoints were compared pairwise for clonality, measured with the Gini coefficient, and for diversity, measured with the Renyi index at alpha=1. Clonal relatedness used an edit distance of 3, and repertoire similarity used the Bhattacharyya coefficient, both computed in LymphoSeq. Linear discriminant analysis on week-3 changes in clonality and diversity was built with the R MASS and caret packages to classify response. Here the immuneACCESS table is served through TCRdb, limited to in-frame sequences with V and J called. Missing clones are a known gap in these copies; in checked studies unresolved V genes cover under half, and the rest lacks a known reason. V, J and clone size reflect that table, while D and trimming were determined from the DNA. Across this sample there are roughly 1,100 clones, with about four fifths seen only once. The ten largest clones capture 9.7% of the sample.

The source was cell-free DNA from blood, collected from a patient treated with checkpoint blockade. In light of the paper, this sample's cell subset or site label describes: plasma cell-free DNA. The TCR sequence derives from a human donor with melanoma. The sequence links TRBV4-1 to TRBJ2-7, and TRBD1 matches 7 of the central bases. The sequenced DNA is TGCGCCAGCAGCCGGGGGACAGTCTCCTACGAGCAGTACTTC. This is translated as CASSRGTVSYEQYF.